What follows are 2 T cell receptor beta chains derived from one specimen sequenced in a study of cytomegalovirus exposure and HLA in healthy donors. The primer mix had 60 Vbeta and 13 Jbeta primers. Assay used: immunoSEQ multiplex PCR; TCRdb lists only in-frame clones, some missing. The table records around 100,000 clones, roughly three quarters of them present only once. The sequenced sample consisted of PBMCs. These receptors all come from a man between 50 and 59 years old in good health and CMV-seropositive.

Of note for this clone: The junction departs from the called germline gene at one end, perhaps through a read error. The chain couples TRBV5-6 to TRBJ1-3; D is uncertain. CDR1 and CDR2 (germline): SGHDT, YYEEEE. The CDR3 totals 12 residues. The CDR3 DNA is TGTGCCAGCAGCTTGGAAAGCGGGAGAAATATTTTT. Encoded protein: CASSLESGRNIF.

V usage is TRBV5-1 and J usage is TRBJ1-3; no definite D call. CDR3 length: 14 amino acids. CDR1 and CDR2 from the germline V gene are SGHRS and YFSETQ. V lost 4 bases and J 4 bases, leaving 12 bases between the germline ends. CDR3 in amino acids: CASSPGELGNTIYF. The DNA for the CDR3 is TGCGCCAGCAGCCCGGGAGAGCTCGGAAACACCATATATTTT.